A single T cell receptor beta chain is shown here with its context. The Seattle site enrolled patients during active infection and followed them longitudinally. There are 15 residues in the CDR3. Trimming shortened V by 1 base and J by 6 bases, and 13 bases separated the two germline ends. Germline lookup yields CDR1 LGHNA and CDR2 YNFKEQ. The data were obtained in a study of blood T cell repertoires in COVID-19. Study-level background: In each case, the material was cDNA or gDNA derived from T cells, B-cell-depleted T cells, or PBMCs.

Authors' data handling: Estimates of nucleated cell counts were drawn from the amplification of reference gene primers. The protocol was immunoSEQ multiplex PCR, while the TCRdb copy is restricted to in-frame clones and leaves out a portion. V, J and clone size reflect that table, while D and trimming were determined from the DNA. This sample carries under 250,000 clones, about 87% of them seen once, and the ten largest clones take under 3.5%. The V call is TRBV4-2, the J call TRBJ1-5; D gene ambiguous. Sequencing was carried out using peripheral blood. This clonotype was sampled from a young man with COVID-19, enrolled during active disease. CDR3 region: CASSQGDPRGQPQHF. As DNA, the CDR3 is TGTGCCAGCAGCCAAGGTGACCCCCGCGGTCAGCCCCAGCATTTT.